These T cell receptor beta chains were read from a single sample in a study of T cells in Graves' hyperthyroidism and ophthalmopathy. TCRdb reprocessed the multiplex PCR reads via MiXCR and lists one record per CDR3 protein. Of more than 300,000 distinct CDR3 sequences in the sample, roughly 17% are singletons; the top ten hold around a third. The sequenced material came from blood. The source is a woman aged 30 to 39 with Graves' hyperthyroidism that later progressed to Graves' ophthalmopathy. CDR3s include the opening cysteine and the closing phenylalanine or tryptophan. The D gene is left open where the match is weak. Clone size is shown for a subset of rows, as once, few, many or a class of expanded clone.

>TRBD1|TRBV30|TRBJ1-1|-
TGTGCCTGGACCCCGGGAGACAGGGCAACTGAAGCTTTCTTT
CAWTPGDRATEAFF
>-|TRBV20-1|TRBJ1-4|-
TGCAGTGCTAGCCCCGGATCCGGGGGCGGTCGGGAAAAACTGTTTTTT
CSASPGSGGGREKLFF
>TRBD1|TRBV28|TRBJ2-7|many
TGTGCCAGCAGTACTGGGACAGGGAGATTGCTTGGGGCCTACGAGCAGTACTTC
CASSTGTGRLLGAYEQYF
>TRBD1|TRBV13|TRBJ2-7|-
TGTGCCAGCAGCACAACAATGAGACAGGGGGACTACGAGCAGTACTTC
CASSTTMRQGDYEQYF
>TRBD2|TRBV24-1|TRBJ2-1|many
TGTGCCACCAGTGATGCAGGACTAGCGGGAGGTGGGGTAAATGAGCAGTTCTTC
CATSDAGLAGGGVNEQFF
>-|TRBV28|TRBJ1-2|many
TGTGCCAGCAGCTCTTTGGGGGGAAAATATGGCTACACCTTC
CASSSLGGKYGYTF
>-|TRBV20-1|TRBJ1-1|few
TGCAGTGCTGCCCAGGGGAACACTGAAGCTTTCTTT
CSAAQGNTEAFF
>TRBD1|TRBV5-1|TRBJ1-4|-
TGCGCCAGCCAGACAGGGGCCGATGAAAAACTGTTTTTT
CASQTGADEKLFF
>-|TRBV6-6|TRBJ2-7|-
TGTGCCAGCAGTTACTCGGTTGGGGGATCCGAGCAGTACTTC
CASSYSVGGSEQYF
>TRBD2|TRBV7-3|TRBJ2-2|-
TGTGCCAGCAGCTTATATCCAAGCGGGGTCGGGAACACCGGGGAGCTGTTTTTT
CASSLYPSGVGNTGELFF
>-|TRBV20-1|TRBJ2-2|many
TGCAGTGCTAGAGATTACTTTACCACCGGGGAGCTGTTTTTT
CSARDYFTTGELFF
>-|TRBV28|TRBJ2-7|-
TGTGCCAGCAGTTCTGAGGGGAGTGAGCAGTACTTC
CASSSEGSEQYF
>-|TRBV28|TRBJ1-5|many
TGTGCCAGCAGTTTGGCGGGGCAGGGTAGTAATCAGCCCCAGCATTTT
CASSLAGQGSNQPQHF
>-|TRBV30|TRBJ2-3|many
TGTGCCTGGAGTGTACTGAGGGGGGGTTCGGATACGCAGTATTTT
CAWSVLRGGSDTQYF
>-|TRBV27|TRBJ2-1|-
TGTGCCAGCAGTTTTGACGGGGACTCGGACAATGAGCAGTTCTTC
CASSFDGDSDNEQFF
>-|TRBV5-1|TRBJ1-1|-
TGCGCCAGCAGCCCAAACCCACAGGGTTGGGGCACTGAAGCTTTCTTT
CASSPNPQGWGTEAFF
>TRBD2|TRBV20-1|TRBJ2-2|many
TGCAGTGCCGGGACTAGCCCGTACACCGGGGAGCTGTTTTTT
CSAGTSPYTGELFF
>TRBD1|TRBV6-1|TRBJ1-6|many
TGTGCCAGCAGTCACGGGACAGGCGACTATTCACCCCTCCACTTT
CASSHGTGDYSPLHF
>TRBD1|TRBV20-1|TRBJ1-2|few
TGCAGCGGACAGGGAACTGACAATGGCTACACCTTC
CSGQGTDNGYTF
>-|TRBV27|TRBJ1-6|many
TGTGCCAGCAGTGCCGGGGGTTTGGCCCTCCACTTT
CASSAGGLALHF
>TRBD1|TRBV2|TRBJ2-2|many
TGTGCCAGCAGCGGGGACAGGGGGAATACCGGGGAGCTGTTTTTT
CASSGDRGNTGELFF
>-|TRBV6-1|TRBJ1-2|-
TGTGCCAGCAGTGAATATTCCGGGAACTATGGCTACACCTTC
CASSEYSGNYGYTF
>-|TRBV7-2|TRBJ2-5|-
TGTGCCAGCAGCCCCTGGGATACCCCAACGGAGACCCAGTACTTC
CASSPWDTPTETQYF
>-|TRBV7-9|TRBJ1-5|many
TGTGCCAGCAGCTTAGACAGTCTCAATCAGCCCCAGCATTTT
CASSLDSLNQPQHF